This entry lists 12 T cell receptor beta chains sequenced from one sample in a study of response to subunit inactivated influenza vaccine. TCRdb analysed the RT-PCR reads with MiXCR anew, one entry per CDR3 protein. The profile shows more than 150,000 distinct CDR3 sequences, roughly 10% of them singletons. The starting material was CD8+ T cells sorted from PBMCs, obtained 23 months after vaccination. These TCRs come from a man aged 45 to 70 who received an inactivated influenza vaccine.

This clonotype showed up just a few times. The rearrangement uses TRBV5-1 and TRBJ2-1; TRBD2 might be the D (5 bases). V shed 4 bases and J shed 0 bases, with 23 bases lying between them. The CDR3 totals 19 residues. Germline loops: CDR1 SGHRS, CDR2 YFSETQ. In DNA form, the CDR3 reads TGCGCCAGCAGCCCCGGCGGGTTGAGGGTGTTTAGCTCCTACAATGAGCAGTTCTTC. This encodes CASSPGGLRVFSSYNEQFF. Full variable domain (rest looked up from reference TRBV5-1 and TRBJ2-1): KAGVTQTPRYLIKTRGQQVTLSCSPISGHRSVSWYQQTPGQGLQFLFEYFSETQRNKGNFPGRFSGRQFSNSRSEMNVSTLELGDSALYLCASSPGGLRVFSSYNEQFFGPGTRLTVL.

CDR3 sequence: CASSLSAGGLLNEQFF. CDR3 DNA sequence: TGTGCCAGCAGCTTGTCGGCGGGAGGGCTCCTCAATGAGCAGTTCTTC. The chain combines TRBV5-4 with TRBJ2-1, with 9 positions matching TRBD2. The V segment lost 1 base and the J segment 6 bases; nucleotides outside the gene matches: 8. Per the germline V gene, CDR1 is SGHNT and CDR2 is YYREEE (reference sequence). The CDR3 extends over 16 amino acids.

In its sample, this clonotype was seen a few times. The V and J genes are TRBV27 and TRBJ2-7, with 9 bases fitting TRBD1. The CDR3 covers 14 residues. Germline values: CDR1 MNHEY, CDR2 SMNVEV (reference sequence). V was clipped by 4 bases and J by 3 bases; unmatched bases: 4. The CDR3 coding sequence is TGTGCCAGCAGTTCCACAGGGGGCGGCTACGAGCAGTACTTC. The encoded protein is CASSSTGGGYEQYF.

The chain couples TRBV21-1 to TRBJ2-1. TRBV21-1 is described as a pseudogene. The length of the CDR3 is 16 residues. CDR3 loop: CASSKVRLYSYNEQFF. CDR3 coding DNA: TGTGCCAGCAGCAAGGTCCGACTGTACTCCTACAATGAGCAGTTCTTC.

The rearrangement links TRBV4-2 to TRBJ2-3; 8 positions match TRBD2. The V and J ends lost 2 bases and 4 bases, in that order; junction bases with no gene match: 5. Germline values: CDR1 LGHNA, CDR2 YNFKEQ. The length of the CDR3 is 15 residues. The CDR3 region has the DNA TGTGCCAGCAGCCAACTAGCGGGCCGCCCAGATACGCAGTATTTT. This gives the protein CASSQLAGRPDTQYF.

This chain joins TRBV25-1 and TRBJ2-1; D unclear. In germline, CDR1 is MGHDK, CDR2 SYGVNS. The CDR3 is made up of 14 amino acids. Between the trimmed V and J ends, which lost 2 bases and 2 bases, there was a span of 7 bases. DNA for the CDR3: TGTGCCAGCAGTGAAACTCTGACCTACAATGAGCAGTTCTTC. Encoded protein: CASSETLTYNEQFF.

The chain uses TRBV6-2 or TRBV6-3 and TRBJ2-2; tentative D call: TRBD2 (5 bases). The CDR3 totals 19 residues. V dropped 0 bases and J dropped 1 base, with 18 bases sitting between them. From germline, CDR1 is MNHEY and CDR2 SVGEGT. Here the CDR3 reads CASSYSIFERWMNTGELFF. CDR3 nucleotides: TGTGCCAGCAGTTACTCGATATTTGAGCGGTGGATGAACACCGGGGAGCTGTTTTTT.

In its sample, this clonotype ranks as medium-sized (0.01 to 0.1%). The chain links TRBV2 to TRBJ2-7; TRBD1 matches at 10 bases. CDR1 SNHLY and CDR2 FYNNEI come from the germline V gene. This CDR3 has 14 residues. V lost 5 bases and J lost 3; bases outside the gene matches: 4. This CDR3 reads CASSWDRGDYEQYF. Here the CDR3 DNA reads TGTGCCAGCAGTTGGGACAGGGGCGACTACGAGCAGTACTTC. Drawing the rest from reference TRBV2 and TRBJ2-7, the complete variable domain is EPEVTQTPSHQVTQMGQEVILRCVPISNHLYFYWYRQILGQKVEFLVSFYNNEISEKSEIFDDQFSVERPDGSNFTLKIRSTKLEDSAMYFCASSWDRGDYEQYFGPGTRLTVT.

V gene TRBV14 combines with J gene TRBJ1-2; 7 positions match TRBD1. The CDR3 is 16 amino acids. Germline-derived CDR1 and CDR2 are SGHDN and FVKESK. V dropped 0 bases and J dropped 8; count of bases not matched to a gene: 12. The CDR3 region is CASSQERFEGAGGYTF. CDR3 bases: TGTGCCAGCAGCCAAGAACGCTTTGAGGGGGCGGGAGGCTACACCTTC.

The rearrangement uses TRBV11-3 and TRBJ1-1; unclear D gene. Germline V gene data show CDR1 as SGHNT and CDR2 as YENEEA. CDR3 length: 13 residues. The V end was cut by 1 base, the J end by 3 bases, with 6 bases between. CDR3 bases: TGTGCCAGCAGCTTAGCACGGGACACTGAAGCTTTCTTT. Protein product: CASSLARDTEAFF. The entire variable domain, with the rest obtained from reference TRBV11-3 and TRBJ1-1, is as follows: EAGVVQSPRYKIIEKKQPVAFWCNPISGHNTLYWYLQNLGQGPELLIRYENEEAVDDSQLPKDRFSAERLKGVDSTLKIQPAELGDSAVYLCASSLARDTEAFFGQGTRLTVV.

The V and J genes are TRBV19 and TRBJ2-1; a possible D gene is TRBD1 (5 bases). This CDR3 has 15 amino acids. Germline-derived CDR1 and CDR2 are LNHDA and SQIVND (reference sequence). V was shortened by 6 bases and J by 8 bases, with 20 bases between the two germline ends. The CDR3 nucleotides are TGTGCCAGTAGGTTAAGAGACAGTATTCTCGATGAGCAGTTCTTC. It translates to CASRLRDSILDEQFF.

This clonotype was observed at least ten times. The rearrangement links TRBV6-2 or TRBV6-3 to TRBJ2-7; D ambiguous. Germline loops: CDR1 MNHEY, CDR2 SVGEGT. V was cut by 0 bases and J by 7 bases, with 16 bases left in between. CDR3 length: 15 residues. The CDR3 loop reads CASSYSVHPGGEQYF. The CDR3 DNA follows: TGTGCCAGCAGTTACTCTGTACACCCAGGTGGAGAGCAGTACTTC.